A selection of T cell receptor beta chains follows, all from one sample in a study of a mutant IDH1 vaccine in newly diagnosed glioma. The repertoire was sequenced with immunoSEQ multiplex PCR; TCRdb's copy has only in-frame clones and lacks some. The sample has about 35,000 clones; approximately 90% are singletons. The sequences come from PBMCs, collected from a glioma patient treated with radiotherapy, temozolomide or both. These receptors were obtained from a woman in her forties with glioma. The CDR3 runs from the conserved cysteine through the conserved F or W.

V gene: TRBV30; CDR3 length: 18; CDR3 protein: CAWSGVHIAGEDTDTQYF
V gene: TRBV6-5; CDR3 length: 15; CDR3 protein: CASSTHRVKGTEAFF
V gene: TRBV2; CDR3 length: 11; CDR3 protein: CASGRTDTQYF
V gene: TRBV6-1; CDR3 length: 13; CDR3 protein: CASRMTGPYEQYF
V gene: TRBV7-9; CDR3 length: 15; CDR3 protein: CASSLVQGGDTEAFF
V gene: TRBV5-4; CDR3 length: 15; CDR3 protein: CASSGGQGPYNEQFF
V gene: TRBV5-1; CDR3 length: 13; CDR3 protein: CASSLGSTYEQYF
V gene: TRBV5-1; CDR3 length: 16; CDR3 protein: CASSLASQGAFGGYTF
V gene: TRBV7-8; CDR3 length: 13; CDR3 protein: CASSLLPGPEAFF
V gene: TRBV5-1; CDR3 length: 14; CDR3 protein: CASSSSPSNTEAFF
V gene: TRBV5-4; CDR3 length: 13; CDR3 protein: CASSLGESTEAFF
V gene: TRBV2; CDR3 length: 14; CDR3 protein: CASSGLAGTGELFF
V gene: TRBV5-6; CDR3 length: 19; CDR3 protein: CASSLQGYVGSSYNSPLHF
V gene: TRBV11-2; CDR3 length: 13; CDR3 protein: CASSLASENGYTF
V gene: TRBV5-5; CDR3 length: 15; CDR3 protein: CASSFRGNKNTEAFF
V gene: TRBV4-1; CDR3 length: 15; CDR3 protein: CASSQVRGGPSEQYF
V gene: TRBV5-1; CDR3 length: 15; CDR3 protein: CASSLVQGAHETQYF
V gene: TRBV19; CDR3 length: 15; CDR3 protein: CASSIVSGGPNEQFF
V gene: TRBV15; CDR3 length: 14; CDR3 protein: CATSRDIAQRAQYF
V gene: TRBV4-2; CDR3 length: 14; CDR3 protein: CASSPGGGASPLHF
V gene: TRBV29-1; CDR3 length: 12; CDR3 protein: CSVATAQETQYF
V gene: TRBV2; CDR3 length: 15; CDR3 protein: CASSAPTGGRNTIYF
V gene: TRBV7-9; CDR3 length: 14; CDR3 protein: CASSLPKQGPEQYF
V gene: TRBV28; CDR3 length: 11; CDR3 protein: CASSFNTEAFF
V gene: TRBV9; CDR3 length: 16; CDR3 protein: CASSVEASYRTDTQYF
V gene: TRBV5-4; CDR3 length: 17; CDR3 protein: CASSLALTSGNVYEQYF
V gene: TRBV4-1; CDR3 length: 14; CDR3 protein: CASSHTTGWYKQYF
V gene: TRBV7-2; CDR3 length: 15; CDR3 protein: CASSLGQGYDYGYTF
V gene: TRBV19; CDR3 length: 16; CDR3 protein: CASRPSVRRSTYEQYF
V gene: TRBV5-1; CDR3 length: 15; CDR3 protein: CASSYLAGGGNEQFF
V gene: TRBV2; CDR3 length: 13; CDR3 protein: CANSGTGVDTQYF
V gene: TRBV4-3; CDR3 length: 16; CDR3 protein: CASSKYRGRVTGELFF
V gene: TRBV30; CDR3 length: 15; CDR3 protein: CAWSLAGYSYNEQFF
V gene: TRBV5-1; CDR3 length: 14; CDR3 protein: CASSGLRGPGGYTF
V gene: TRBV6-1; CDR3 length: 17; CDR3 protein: CASSEWSTGGGFYGYTF
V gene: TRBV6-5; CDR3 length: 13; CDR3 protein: CASSFSLVNEQFF
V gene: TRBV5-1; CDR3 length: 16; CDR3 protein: CASRGLAGGVAYEQYF
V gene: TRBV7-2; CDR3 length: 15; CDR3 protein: CASRPTGSPSYEQYF
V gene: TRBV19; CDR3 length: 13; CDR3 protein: CASSTGQYETQYF
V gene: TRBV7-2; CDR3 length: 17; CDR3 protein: CASSSPSGGGNRETQYF
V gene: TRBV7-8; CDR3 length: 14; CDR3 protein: CASSLETGGGGYTF